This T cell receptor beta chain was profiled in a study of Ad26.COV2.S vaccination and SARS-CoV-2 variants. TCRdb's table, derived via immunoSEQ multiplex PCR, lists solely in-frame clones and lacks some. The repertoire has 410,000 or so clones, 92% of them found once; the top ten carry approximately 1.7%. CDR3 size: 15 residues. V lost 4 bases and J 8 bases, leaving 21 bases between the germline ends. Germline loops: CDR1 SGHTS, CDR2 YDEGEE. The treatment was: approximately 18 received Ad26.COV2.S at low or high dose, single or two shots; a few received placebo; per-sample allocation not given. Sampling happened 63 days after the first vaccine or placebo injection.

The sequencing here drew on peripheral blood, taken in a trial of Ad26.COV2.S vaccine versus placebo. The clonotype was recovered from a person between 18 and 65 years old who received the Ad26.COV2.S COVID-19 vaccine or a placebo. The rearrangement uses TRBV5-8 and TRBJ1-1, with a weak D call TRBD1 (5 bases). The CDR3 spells CASSRKGRLGVEAFF. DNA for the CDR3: TGTGCCAGCAGCCGGAAGGGACGGTTGGGGGTAGAAGCTTTCTTT.